This entry lists 6 T cell receptor beta chains sequenced from one sample in a study of OX40 agonist ivuxolimab in advanced cancers. Profiled with immunoSEQ multiplex PCR; TCRdb holds only in-frame clones, not every one. The sample has some 50,000 clones, around four fifths seen once. The source material was CD4+ or CD8+ T cells sorted from blood, sampled in a trial of the OX40 agonist ivuxolimab. Receptors were obtained from an adult with an advanced solid tumor such as melanoma, head and neck, liver or kidney cancer.

The V call is TRBV2, the J call TRBJ2-3; the match to TRBD2 covers 13 bases. Germline CDR1 is SNHLY and CDR2 is FYNNEI. There are 15 residues in the CDR3. Germline trimming cut 6 bases from V and 7 bases from J; bases unmatched to any gene: 7. The CDR3 DNA is TGTGCCAGCAGCCCGACTAGCGGGGGGTCTAATACGCAGTATTTT. Its protein product is CASSPTSGGSNTQYF.

This clone was seen only a few times. The genes are TRBV11-3 and TRBJ1-6; no firm D call. The germline V gene encodes CDR1 SGHNT and CDR2 YENEEA. CDR3 size: 19 residues. Trimming left V 0 bases short and J 0 bases short, with 15 bases between. CDR3 DNA sequence: TGTGCCAGCAGCTTAGATCAGGCGGGATCCAGCTCCTATAATTCACCCCTCCACTTT. Its translation: CASSLDQAGSSSYNSPLHF.

The J gene is TRBJ2-1, the V gene TRBV19, with a possible D match to TRBD1 (5 bases). This CDR3 contains 12 residues. CDR1 is LNHDA, CDR2 SQIVND, per germline (reference sequence). V dropped 3 bases and J dropped 8 bases, with 8 bases sitting between them. The CDR3 coding sequence is TGTGCCAGTAGTATGGCAGGGTATGAGCAGTTCTTC. It specifies CASSMAGYEQFF.

This chain connects TRBV7-2 to TRBJ1-5, with a weak D call TRBD1 (6 bases). Per germline, CDR1 SGHTA and CDR2 FQGNSA. V was pared by 3 bases and J by 0 bases, with 12 bases between. The CDR3 runs 16 residues. The CDR3: CASSFTGLYSNQPQHF. CDR3 bases: TGTGCCAGCAGCTTTACAGGGTTGTATAGCAATCAGCCCCAGCATTTT.

Here the CDR3 reads CASSETGNGNTIYF. The CDR3 coding sequence is TGTGCCAGCAGTGAGACAGGGAACGGAAACACCATATATTTT. The chain employs TRBV6-1 and TRBJ1-3, with 7 positions matching TRBD1. This CDR3 has 14 residues. Germline CDR1 and CDR2: MNHNS and SASEGT. Unmatched junction bases numbered 3, after V lost 3 bases and J lost 4 bases.

The J gene is TRBJ2-2, the V gene TRBV5-4; 9 bases map to TRBD1. CDR3 length equals 17 residues. The V gene end was trimmed by 3 bases and the J gene end by 7 bases; junction bases not matched to a gene: 13. The germline gives CDR1 SGHNT, CDR2 YYREEE (reference sequence). As DNA, the CDR3 is TGTGCCAGCAGCTGGGCCAGGACAGGGGCGGGCATCGGGGAGCTGTTTTTT. Translation gives CASSWARTGAGIGELFF.